Given below is one T cell receptor beta chain in context. Within the sample, other DNA sequences also encode this same CDR3. These data originate in a study of shared clonotypes between healthy human individuals. The CDR3 spans 15 residues. J gave up 4 bases and V 2 bases, and 5 bases lay outside the gene matches. Germline V gene data show CDR1 as SGDLS and CDR2 as YYNGEE. Donors comprised only Caucasian adults living in Nashville, Tennessee. Around 82 million PBMCs supplied genomic DNA for unsorted samples. Evenly divided among several immunoSEQ plates was the genomic DNA of each subset. Methods used by the authors: From ImmunoSEQ came sequences covering only the junction and carrying no quality scores, so filtering differed. Sequencing used immunoSEQ multiplex PCR; TCRdb keeps in-frame clones, though not all of them. For V, J and clone size, that table is used; D and trimming come from the DNA. The sample gives fewer than 650,000 clones, 70% to 80% of which show up once; 10% to 15% is in the top ten.

The sequence derives from a woman aged 40-49 years in good health. Some clones in this sample may be carry-over from other donors' samples. The V gene is TRBV9, the J gene TRBJ2-5, with TRBD2 matching 10 bases. Sequencing was performed on PBMCs. The CDR3 DNA follows: TGTGCCAGCAGCGTTGGGCTAGCGGGAGTAGAGACCCAGTACTTC. Protein product: CASSVGLAGVETQYF.